A selection of T cell receptor beta chains follows, all from one sample in a study of T cells in Graves' hyperthyroidism and ophthalmopathy. Each CDR3 protein is one row after TCRdb ran MiXCR on the multiplex PCR reads. This table has about half a million distinct CDR3 sequences, around a quarter appearing once. The sequenced sample was blood. The receptors shown here come from a woman aged 30 to 39 with Graves' ophthalmopathy. CDR3s include the opening cysteine and the closing phenylalanine or tryptophan. A D gene is named only where the DNA matches it firmly. Only some rows state a clone size, as once, few, many or a class for expanded clones.

TRBJ1-1 many - TRBV7-3 CASSLKLDTEAFF TGTGCCAGCAGCTTAAAACTAGACACTGAAGCTTTCTTT
TRBJ1-3 few TRBD1 TRBV4-1 CASSQDRGVQGPTSGNTIYF TGCGCCAGCAGCCAAGATCGAGGGGTACAGGGGCCGACATCTGGAAACACCATATATTTT
TRBJ2-7 few - TRBV4-3 CASSQEGMAGYEQYF TGCGCCAGCAGCCAAGAGGGAATGGCGGGATACGAGCAGTACTTC
TRBJ1-1 - - TRBV6-1 CASSPGRLAGATEAFF TGTGCCAGCAGCCCGGGACGGCTAGCGGGGGCCACGGAAGCTTTCTTT
TRBJ1-1 - TRBD1 TRBV9 CASSVGTGRGTEAFF TGTGCCAGCAGCGTAGGGACAGGACGGGGCACTGAAGCTTTCTTT
TRBJ2-3 many - TRBV6-2/TRBV6-3 CASSYSGPYRGTDTQYF TGTGCCAGCAGTTACTCAGGGCCGTACAGGGGCACAGATACGCAGTATTTT
TRBJ2-7 - TRBD1 TRBV28 CASSFWDRRTYEQYF TGTGCCAGCAGTTTTTGGGACAGGAGAACCTACGAGCAGTACTTC
TRBJ1-1 many TRBD1 TRBV27 CASSSRTGLATEAFF TGTGCCAGCAGTTCCCGGACAGGGCTGGCCACTGAAGCTTTCTTT
TRBJ1-2 - - TRBV20-1 CSASPTKVGYTF TGCAGTGCTAGTCCTACGAAAGTCGGCTACACCTTC
TRBJ1-2 many TRBD1 TRBV2 CASSFSTGDGYTF TGTGCCAGCAGTTTTTCGACAGGGGATGGCTACACCTTC
TRBJ2-5 many - TRBV10-3 CAISESVALPQETQYF TGTGCCATCAGTGAGTCGGTAGCACTACCGCAAGAGACCCAGTACTTC
TRBJ2-4 many - TRBV6-2/TRBV6-3 CASSYGSLLAKNIQYF TGTGCCAGCAGTTACGGCAGCCTGCTAGCCAAAAACATTCAGTACTTC
TRBJ2-5 many TRBD1 TRBV6-5 CASSYTGTGQETQYF TGTGCCAGCAGTTACACCGGGACAGGTCAAGAGACCCAGTACTTC
TRBJ1-5 many - TRBV6-2/TRBV6-3 CASSSSQDTRLSNQPQHF TGTGCCAGCAGTTCCTCACAGGACACAAGATTAAGTAATCAGCCCCAGCATTTT
TRBJ2-3 - - TRBV6-5 CASSLTGDRSDTQYF TGTGCCAGCAGCTTAACCGGAGACCGGTCAGATACGCAGTATTTT
TRBJ2-7 many - TRBV6-2/TRBV6-3 CAGSVYYEQYF TGTGCCGGCAGTGTTTACTACGAGCAGTACTTC
TRBJ1-5 many - TRBV5-1 CASSPGYSNQPQHF TGCGCCAGCAGCCCAGGGTATAGCAATCAGCCCCAGCATTTT
TRBJ2-5 - - TRBV19 CASSIGTQETQYF TGTGCCAGTAGTATCGGGACCCAAGAGACCCAGTACTTC
TRBJ1-2 - - TRBV20-1 CSASTGGGGYTF TGCAGTGCTTCGACGGGAGGGGGTGGCTACACCTTC
TRBJ2-5 few TRBD2 TRBV20-1 CSARDVLAGEQETQYF TGCAGTGCTAGAGATGTATTAGCGGGGGAACAAGAGACCCAGTACTTC
TRBJ1-1 many - TRBV6-5 CASRVRTEAFF TGTGCCAGCAGGGTTCGCACTGAAGCTTTCTTT
TRBJ1-2 many - TRBV20-1 CSASALGGYTF TGCAGTGCTAGCGCACTGGGGGGCTACACCTTC
TRBJ2-4 many - TRBV20-1 CSASRDTGAKNIQYF TGCAGTGCTAGTCGGGACACCGGAGCCAAAAACATTCAGTACTTC
TRBJ1-1 many - TRBV7-2 CASSLAEGLGAFF TGTGCCAGCAGCTTAGCGGAGGGTTTGGGAGCTTTCTTT
TRBJ1-2 - - TRBV24-1 CATSVGYGYTF TGTGCCACCAGTGTTGGATATGGCTACACCTTC
TRBJ1-2 - - TRBV6-1 CASSQGAGKDYGYTF TGTGCCAGCAGTCAAGGAGCGGGGAAGGACTATGGCTACACCTTC
TRBJ2-7 - TRBD2 TRBV10-3 CAISELAGGSYEQYF TGTGCCATCAGTGAGTTAGCGGGAGGGTCCTACGAGCAGTACTTC
TRBJ2-4 - - TRBV6-5 CASSYSLPDRAKNIQYF TGTGCCAGCAGTTACTCCCTCCCCGACAGGGCCAAAAACATTCAGTACTTC
TRBJ2-5 many - TRBV20-1 CSVGAAGTQYF TGCAGTGTAGGAGCCGCGGGGACCCAGTACTTC
TRBJ2-5 many TRBD2 TRBV6-2/TRBV6-3 CASSYGRLAGGRETQYF TGTGCCAGCAGTTACGGCCGACTAGCGGGGGGGCGGGAGACCCAGTACTTC
TRBJ2-2 many TRBD1 TRBV2 CASSDAGGAYNTGELFF TGTGCCAGCAGTGACGCAGGGGGCGCGTATAACACCGGGGAGCTGTTTTTT
TRBJ2-5 many - TRBV28 CASSRNQGQETQYF TGTGCCAGCAGTCGGAATCAGGGTCAAGAGACCCAGTACTTC
TRBJ1-5 many TRBD1 TRBV4-1 CASSQGVGTDLSNQPQHF TGCGCCAGCAGCCAAGGAGTCGGGACAGACCTTAGCAATCAGCCCCAGCATTTT
TRBJ2-2 many - TRBV2 CASRAGQANTGGLFF TGTGCCAGCAGGGCAGGCCAGGCGAACACCGGGGGGCTGTTTTTT